These 21 T cell receptor beta chains were all obtained from the same sample, sequenced in a study of blood T cell repertoires in COVID-19. Sequencing used immunoSEQ multiplex PCR; TCRdb keeps in-frame clones, though not all of them. The table has some 150,000 clones, more than 75% seen once. The specimen sequenced was peripheral blood. These receptors were collected from a man in his 60s with acute or convalescent COVID-19.

The rearrangement links TRBV2 to TRBJ2-5; 7 bases agree with TRBD1. The length of the CDR3 is 15 residues. Germline lookup yields CDR1 SNHLY and CDR2 FYNNEI. Trimming removed 6 bases from V and 2 bases from J; junction bases left unmatched: 9. The CDR3 nucleotides are TGTGCCAGCAGGAGCGGACAGGTTGGACAAGAGACCCAGTACTTC. This codes for CASRSGQVGQETQYF.

V and J are TRBV6-1 and TRBJ2-1, with no clear D. Germline V lookup: CDR1 MNHNS, CDR2 SASEGT. V was pared by 3 bases and J by 9 bases, with 15 bases between. CDR3 length equals 14 residues. CDR3 sequence (DNA): TGTGCCAGCAGTGATCGGCTTCTAGTGGGTGAGCAGTTCTTC. Its protein is CASSDRLLVGEQFF.

The V and J genes are TRBV20-1 and TRBJ2-1; 8 bases fit TRBD1. The CDR3 loop spans 14 amino acids. The germline V gene has CDR1 DFQATT and CDR2 SNEGSKA (reference sequence). Losses at the gene ends were 3 bases for V and 8 bases for J; bases not matched to a gene: 9. The CDR3 sequence is CSASSGQGGDEQFF. DNA for the CDR3: TGCAGTGCTAGTTCAGGACAGGGCGGCGATGAGCAGTTCTTC.

V and J are TRBV9 and TRBJ1-2, with TRBD1 as a possible D gene (5 bases). The CDR3 is 13 residues long. The V end was cut by 0 bases, the J end by 2 bases, with 5 bases between. Germline V gene lookup returns CDR1 SGDLS and CDR2 YYNGEE. CDR3 loop: CASSVEGNYGYTF. The CDR3 DNA sequence: TGTGCCAGCAGCGTAGAGGGGAACTATGGCTACACCTTC.

This chain links TRBV28 with TRBJ1-5; tentatively, D is TRBD1 (6 bases). The CDR3 is 15 residues long. Germline CDR1 is MDHEN and CDR2 is SYDVKM. Trimming pared 3 bases from V and 6 bases from J, leaving 15 bases between. The CDR3 region has the DNA TGTGCCAGCAGTTTTGCGGGAAGGGGGGGTCAGCCCCAGCATTTT. This sequence encodes CASSFAGRGGQPQHF.

V is TRBV6-5 and J is TRBJ2-5; D might be TRBD1 (6 bases). V was trimmed by 6 bases and J by 2 bases, leaving 16 bases between them. The CDR3 totals 15 residues. Germline assignment: CDR1 MNHEY and CDR2 SVGAGI. Here the CDR3 reads CASRRSGTLQETQYF. The CDR3 nucleotides read TGTGCCAGCAGGCGATCCGGGACACTTCAAGAGACCCAGTACTTC.

This clone was detected only a few times. The rearrangement links TRBV5-5 to TRBJ2-3; the match to TRBD2 covers 9 bases. The trim removed 6 bases at V and 5 bases at J, leaving 16 bases unmatched. Looked up from germline, CDR1 is SGHKS and CDR2 is YYEKEE (reference sequence). This CDR3 region has 17 residues. In nucleotides, the CDR3 is TGTGCCAGCATAATAAGGGCTAGCGGGAAAGGAGTAGATACGCAGTATTTT. It is translated as CASIIRASGKGVDTQYF.

This clone was seen just once. The V and J genes are TRBV6-5 and TRBJ2-2; D unresolved. CDR3 length equals 13 residues. V was cut by 8 bases and J by 0 bases, with 7 bases left in between. CDR1 is MNHEY, CDR2 SVGAGI, per germline. The CDR3 region is CASSFANTGELFF. Here the CDR3 DNA reads TGTGCCAGCTCGTTCGCGAACACCGGGGAGCTGTTTTTT.

This chain joins TRBV7-9 and TRBJ1-2, with 7 bases matching TRBD1. Germline-derived CDR1 and CDR2 are SEHNR and FQNEAQ (reference sequence). The V gene end was trimmed by 1 base and the J gene end by 8 bases; junction bases not matched to a gene: 10. The CDR3 covers 15 residues. The CDR3 bases are TGTGCCAGCAGCTTAGGACAGGGCCTATTCTCCGGCTACACCTTC. Translating it yields CASSLGQGLFSGYTF. The full variable domain, its missing parts supplied by reference TRBV7-9 and TRBJ1-2, is DTGVSQNPRHKITKRGQNVTFRCDPISEHNRLYWYRQTLGQGPEFLTYFQNEAQLEKSRLLSDRFSAERPKGSFSTLEIQRTEQGDSAMYLCASSLGQGLFSGYTFGSGTRLTVV.

This clone was found many times. V and J are TRBV4-1 and TRBJ2-1, with D possibly matching TRBD2 (6 bases). The V end was cut by 4 bases, the J end by 3 bases, with 16 bases between. Germline CDR1 and CDR2: MGHRA and YSYEKL. The CDR3 is 16 residues long. CDR3 DNA: TGCGCCAGCAGCCGCCAGATAGCGGACGACTACAATGAGCAGTTCTTC. Translated, it gives CASSRQIADDYNEQFF.

The chain couples TRBV4-1 to TRBJ2-1, with 9 bases fitting TRBD2. Trimming removed 4 bases from V and 7 bases from J; junction bases left unmatched: 8. From germline, CDR1 is MGHRA and CDR2 YSYEKL. There are 15 residues in the CDR3. CDR3 loop: CASSRLAGNRNEQFF. The CDR3 region has the DNA TGCGCCAGCAGCCGGCTAGCGGGAAACAGGAATGAGCAGTTCTTC.

The chain couples TRBV5-1 to TRBJ1-4; D not resolved. The germline gives CDR1 SGHRS, CDR2 YFSETQ. The CDR3 runs to 15 residues. V lost 7 bases to trimming and J lost 8 bases, with 21 bases between them. DNA of the CDR3: TGCGCCAGCCGCCGGGGATCAGCAACGTCGGAAAAACTGTTTTTT. Residues: CASRRGSATSEKLFF.

This chain connects TRBV27 to TRBJ2-3, with TRBD2 identical over 8 bases. V lost 3 bases, J lost 9 bases, and 14 bases stayed unmatched. This CDR3 contains 16 residues. The germline V gene has CDR1 MNHEY and CDR2 SMNVEV (reference sequence). Here the CDR3 reads CASSLEGTRGTGTQYF. In DNA form, the CDR3 reads TGTGCCAGCAGTTTGGAGGGGACTAGGGGAACGGGAACGCAGTATTTT.

This sequence joins TRBV12-3 or TRBV12-4 and TRBJ2-3; D call uncertain. CDR3 length equals 11 residues. Trimming cost V 5 bases and J 7 bases, with 7 bases left between them. Written as DNA, the CDR3 is TGTGCCAGCAGTCAGGCTTATACGCAGTATTTT. Its protein is CASSQAYTQYF.

The chain employs TRBV5-1 and TRBJ1-6; possible D gene TRBD1, 6 bases. V was cut by 2 bases and J by 6 bases, with 12 bases left in between. CDR1 and CDR2 (germline): SGHRS, YFSETQ. This CDR3 spans 15 amino acids. Written as DNA, the CDR3 is TGCGCCAGCAGCTTACAGGGTGACAGTAATTCACCCCTCCACTTT. This gives the protein CASSLQGDSNSPLHF.

The chain recombines TRBV11-2 with TRBJ1-1, with 9 bases identical to TRBD1. Per germline, CDR1 SGHAT and CDR2 FQNNGV. The CDR3 covers 15 residues. V dropped 4 bases and J dropped 8; count of bases not matched to a gene: 11. CDR3 amino acids: CASSSQGVGQGEAFF. The CDR3 DNA reads TGTGCCAGCAGCTCGCAAGGGGTCGGACAGGGGGAAGCTTTCTTT.

The chain employs TRBV24-1 and TRBJ1-5; 9 bases match TRBD1. The CDR3 loop spans 16 amino acids. The junction had 7 bases not matched to a gene; V was cut back by 3 bases and J by 5 bases. Per the germline V gene, CDR1 is KGHDR and CDR2 is SFDVKD. The CDR3 protein is CATSDPGTGPDQPQHF. CDR3 DNA sequence: TGTGCCACCAGTGATCCCGGGACAGGGCCGGATCAGCCCCAGCATTTT.

This clone has just one count. The rearrangement links TRBV2 to TRBJ2-7, with TRBD2 matching over 11 bases. V lost 6 bases and J lost 2; bases outside the gene matches: 6. Germline V gene data show CDR1 as SNHLY and CDR2 as FYNNEI. The CDR3 sequence is 15 residues long. DNA of the CDR3: TGTGCCAGCAGACCTCTAGCGGGAGGTACCTACGAGCAGTACTTC. Its translation is CASRPLAGGTYEQYF.

The rearrangement links TRBV7-8 to TRBJ2-5; 10 positions match TRBD1. The CDR3 is made up of 17 amino acids. Germline CDR1 reads SGHVS; CDR2 reads FQNEAQ. V dropped 1 base and J dropped 5; count of bases not matched to a gene: 10. The CDR3 is CASSLVGQGIGGETQYF. CDR3 nucleotide sequence: TGTGCCAGCAGCTTAGTGGGACAGGGGATAGGAGGGGAGACCCAGTACTTC.

The chain carries TRBV18 and TRBJ1-1, with D maybe TRBD1 (5 bases). The V end was cut by 4 bases, the J end by 2 bases, with 8 bases between. This CDR3 has 13 amino acids. Germline V gene data show CDR1 as KGHSH and CDR2 as LQKENI. CDR3 in amino acids: CASSRDFNTEAFF. As DNA, the CDR3 is TGTGCCAGCTCACGGGACTTTAACACTGAAGCTTTCTTT.

V is TRBV7-2 and J is TRBJ1-6; D is undetermined. The CDR3 contains 15 residues. Trimming pared 9 bases from V and 7 bases from J, leaving 19 bases between. Germline V gene data show CDR1 as SGHTA and CDR2 as FQGNSA. Here the CDR3 DNA reads TGTGCCAGTTCCCAGCGGCAGGTCCACAATTCACCCCTCCACTTT. Its translation: CASSQRQVHNSPLHF.